This T cell receptor (beta chain) was profiled in a study of response to subunit inactivated influenza vaccine. V was clipped by 0 bases and J by 7 bases; unmatched bases: 8. The CDR3 consists of 16 residues. The germline V gene has CDR1 SGDLS and CDR2 YYNGEE. A single record per CDR3 protein comes from TCRdb applying MiXCR to the RT-PCR reads. The repertoire holds about 540,000 distinct CDR3 sequences, with approximately 24% as singletons. The sample was also linked to a second study, of T cells expressing NK-cell markers. That publication notes: A 5'RACE template switching approach incorporating UMIs was used to make TCR beta cDNA.

This chain uses TRBV9 with TRBJ2-1; 9 nucleotides line up with TRBD2. The receptor was isolated from a man aged 50 to 59 who received an inactivated influenza vaccine. The sample was CD4+ T cells sorted from PBMCs, taken 11 to 12 days after vaccination. In DNA form, the CDR3 reads TGTGCCAGCAGCGTAGCCCTAGCGGGGATAAGTAATGAGCAGTTCTTC. Amino acids: CASSVALAGISNEQFF.